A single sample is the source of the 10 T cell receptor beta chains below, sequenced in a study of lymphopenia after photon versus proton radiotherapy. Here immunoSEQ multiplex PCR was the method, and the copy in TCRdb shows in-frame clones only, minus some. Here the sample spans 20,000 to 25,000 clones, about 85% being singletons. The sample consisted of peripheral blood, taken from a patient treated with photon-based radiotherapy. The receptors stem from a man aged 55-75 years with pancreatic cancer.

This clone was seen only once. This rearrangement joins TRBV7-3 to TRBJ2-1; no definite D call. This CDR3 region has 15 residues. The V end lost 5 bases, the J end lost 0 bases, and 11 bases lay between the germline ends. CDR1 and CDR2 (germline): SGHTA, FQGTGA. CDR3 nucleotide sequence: TGTGCCAGCAGCCCAAGCAGAAGCTCCTACAATGAGCAGTTCTTC. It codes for CASSPSRSSYNEQFF.

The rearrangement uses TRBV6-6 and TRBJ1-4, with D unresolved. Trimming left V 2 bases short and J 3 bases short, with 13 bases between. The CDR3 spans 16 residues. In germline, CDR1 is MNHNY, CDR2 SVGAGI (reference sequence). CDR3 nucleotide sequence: TGTGCCAGCAGTTACGCTGGGGTTGTATCTAATGAAAAACTGTTTTTT. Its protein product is CASSYAGVVSNEKLFF.

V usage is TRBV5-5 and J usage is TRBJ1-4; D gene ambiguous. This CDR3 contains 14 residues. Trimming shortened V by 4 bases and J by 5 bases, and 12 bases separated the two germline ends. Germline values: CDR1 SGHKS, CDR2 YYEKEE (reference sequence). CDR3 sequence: CASSRGRENEKLFF. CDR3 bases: TGTGCCAGCAGCCGCGGGCGGGAGAATGAAAAACTGTTTTTT.

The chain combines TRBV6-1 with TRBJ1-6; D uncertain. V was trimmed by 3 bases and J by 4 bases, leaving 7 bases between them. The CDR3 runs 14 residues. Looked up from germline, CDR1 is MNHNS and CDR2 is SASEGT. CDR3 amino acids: CASSEWRYNSPLHF. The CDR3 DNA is TGTGCCAGCAGTGAGTGGCGGTATAATTCACCCCTCCACTTT.

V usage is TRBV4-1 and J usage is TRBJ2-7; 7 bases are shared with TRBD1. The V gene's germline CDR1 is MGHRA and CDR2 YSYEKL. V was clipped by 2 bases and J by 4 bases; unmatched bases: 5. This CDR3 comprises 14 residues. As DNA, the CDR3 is TGCGCCAGCAGCCAATATCAGACAGGGTACGAGCAGTACTTC. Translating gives CASSQYQTGYEQYF.

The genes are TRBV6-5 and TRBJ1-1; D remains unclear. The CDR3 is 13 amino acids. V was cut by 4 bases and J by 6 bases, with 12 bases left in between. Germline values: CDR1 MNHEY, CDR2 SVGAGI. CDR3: CASSWKGLAEAFF. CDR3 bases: TGTGCCAGCAGTTGGAAGGGTTTAGCTGAAGCTTTCTTT.

The CDR3 is CASRPLGRKEQYF. DNA of the CDR3: TGTGCCAGCAGACCGCTGGGGAGGAAAGAGCAGTACTTC. The chain has TRBV6-6 and TRBJ2-7; D is possibly TRBD2 (6 bases). The CDR3 is 13 residues long. The ends were cut back, 6 bases at V and 7 bases at J, with 16 bases in the middle. Germline CDR1 and CDR2: MNHNY and SVGAGI (reference sequence).

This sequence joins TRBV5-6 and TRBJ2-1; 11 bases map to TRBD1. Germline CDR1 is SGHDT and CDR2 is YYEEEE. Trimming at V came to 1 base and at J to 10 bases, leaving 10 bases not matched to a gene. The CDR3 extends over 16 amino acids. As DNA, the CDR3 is TGTGCCAGCAGCTTGATTCACGGACAGGGGGCGTCCGAGCAGTTCTTC. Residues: CASSLIHGQGASEQFF.

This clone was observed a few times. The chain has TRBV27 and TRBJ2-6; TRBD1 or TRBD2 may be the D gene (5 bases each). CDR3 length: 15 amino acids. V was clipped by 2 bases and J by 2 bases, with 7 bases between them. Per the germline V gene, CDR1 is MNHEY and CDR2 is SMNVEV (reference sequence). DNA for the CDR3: TGTGCCAGCAGTTTAGGGGGTCCTGGGGCCAACGTCCTGACTTTC. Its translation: CASSLGGPGANVLTF.

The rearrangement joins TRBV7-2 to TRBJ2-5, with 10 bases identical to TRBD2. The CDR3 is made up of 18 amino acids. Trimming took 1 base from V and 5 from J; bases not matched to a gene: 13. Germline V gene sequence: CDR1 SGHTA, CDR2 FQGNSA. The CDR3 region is CASSLEFTSGGAGETQYF. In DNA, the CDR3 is TGTGCCAGCAGCTTAGAGTTTACGAGCGGGGGGGCCGGTGAGACCCAGTACTTC.